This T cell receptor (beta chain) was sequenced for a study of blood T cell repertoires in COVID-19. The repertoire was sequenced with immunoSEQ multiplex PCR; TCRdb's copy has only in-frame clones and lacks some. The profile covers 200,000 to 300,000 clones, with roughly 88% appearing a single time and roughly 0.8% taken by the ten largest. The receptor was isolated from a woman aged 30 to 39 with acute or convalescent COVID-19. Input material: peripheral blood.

This CDR3 is CASSLGVGGPSYEQYF. CDR3 in DNA: TGCGCCAGCAGCTTGGGGGTGGGAGGGCCCTCCTACGAGCAGTACTTC. This chain joins TRBV5-1 and TRBJ2-7; 7 positions agree with TRBD2. With 0 bases clipped from V and 0 bases from J, the junction kept 6 bases outside the gene matches. Germline V gives CDR1 SGHRS, CDR2 YFSETQ. The CDR3 contains 16 residues.